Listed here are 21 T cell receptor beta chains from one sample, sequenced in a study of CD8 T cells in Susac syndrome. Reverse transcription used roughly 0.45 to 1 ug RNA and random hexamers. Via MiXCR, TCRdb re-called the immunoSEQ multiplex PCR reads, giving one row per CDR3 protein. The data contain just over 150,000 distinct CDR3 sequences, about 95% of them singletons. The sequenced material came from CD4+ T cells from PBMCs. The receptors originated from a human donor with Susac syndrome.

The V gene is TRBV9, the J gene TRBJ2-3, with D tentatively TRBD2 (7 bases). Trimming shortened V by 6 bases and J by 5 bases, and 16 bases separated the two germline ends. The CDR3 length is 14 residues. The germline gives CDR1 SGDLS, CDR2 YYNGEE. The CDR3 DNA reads TGTGCCAGCACCTCAGGCGGGGGCGGAGATACGCAGTATTTT. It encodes CASTSGGGGDTQYF.

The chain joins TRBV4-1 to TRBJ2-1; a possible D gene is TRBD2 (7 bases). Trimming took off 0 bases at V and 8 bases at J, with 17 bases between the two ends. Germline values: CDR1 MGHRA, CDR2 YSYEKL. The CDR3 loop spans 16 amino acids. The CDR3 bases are TGCGCCAGCAGCCAAGAGTGGAGGGGGGGCCGGGATGAGCAGTTCTTC. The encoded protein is CASSQEWRGGRDEQFF.

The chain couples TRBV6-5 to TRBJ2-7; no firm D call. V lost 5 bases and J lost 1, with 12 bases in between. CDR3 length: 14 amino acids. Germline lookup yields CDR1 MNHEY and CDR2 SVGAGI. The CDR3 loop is CASSLGPTSYEQYF. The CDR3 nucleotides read TGTGCCAGCAGTCTCGGACCGACTTCCTACGAGCAGTACTTC.

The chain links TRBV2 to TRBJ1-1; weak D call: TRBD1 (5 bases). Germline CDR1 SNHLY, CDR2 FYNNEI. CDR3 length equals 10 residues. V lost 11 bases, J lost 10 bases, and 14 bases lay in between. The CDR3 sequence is CASSGGVAFF. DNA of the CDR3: TGTGCCTCAAGCGGGGGTGTAGCTTTCTTT.

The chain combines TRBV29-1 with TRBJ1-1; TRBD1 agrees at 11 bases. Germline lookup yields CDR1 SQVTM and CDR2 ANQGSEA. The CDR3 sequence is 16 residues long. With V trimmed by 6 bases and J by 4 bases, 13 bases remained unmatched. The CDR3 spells CSVGAGTGGRGTEAFF. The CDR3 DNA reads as TGCAGCGTGGGTGCCGGGACAGGGGGACGTGGCACTGAAGCTTTCTTT.

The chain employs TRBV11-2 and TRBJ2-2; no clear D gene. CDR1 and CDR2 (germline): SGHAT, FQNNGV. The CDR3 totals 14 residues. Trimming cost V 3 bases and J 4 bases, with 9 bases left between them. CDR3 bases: TGTGCCAGCAGCTTCCGCCGAAGCACCGGGGAGCTGTTTTTT. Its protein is CASSFRRSTGELFF.

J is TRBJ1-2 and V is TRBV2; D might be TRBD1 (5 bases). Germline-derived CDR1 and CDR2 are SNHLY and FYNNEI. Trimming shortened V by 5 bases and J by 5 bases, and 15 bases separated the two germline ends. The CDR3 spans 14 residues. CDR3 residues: CASSRGASGYGYTF. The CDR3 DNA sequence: TGTGCCAGCAGTCGTGGGGCGTCGGGATATGGCTACACCTTC.

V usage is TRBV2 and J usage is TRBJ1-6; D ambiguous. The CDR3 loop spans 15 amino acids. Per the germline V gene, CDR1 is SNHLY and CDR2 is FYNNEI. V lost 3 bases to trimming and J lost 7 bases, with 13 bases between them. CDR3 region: CASSERLVGNSPLHF. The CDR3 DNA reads TGTGCCAGCAGTGAGCGCCTAGTAGGGAATTCACCCCTCCACTTT.

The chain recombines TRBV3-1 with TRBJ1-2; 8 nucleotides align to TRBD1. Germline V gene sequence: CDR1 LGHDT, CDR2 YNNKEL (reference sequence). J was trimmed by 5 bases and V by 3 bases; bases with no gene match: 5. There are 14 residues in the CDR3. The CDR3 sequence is CASSQGGQGYGYTF. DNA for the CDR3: TGTGCCAGCAGCCAGGGCGGACAGGGATATGGCTACACCTTC. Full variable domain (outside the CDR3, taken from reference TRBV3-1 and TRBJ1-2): DTAVSQTPKYLVTQMGNDKSIKCEQNLGHDTMYWYKQDSKKFLKIMFSYNNKELIINETVPNRFSPKSPDKAHLNLHINSLELGDSAVYFCASSQGGQGYGYTFGSGTRLTVV.

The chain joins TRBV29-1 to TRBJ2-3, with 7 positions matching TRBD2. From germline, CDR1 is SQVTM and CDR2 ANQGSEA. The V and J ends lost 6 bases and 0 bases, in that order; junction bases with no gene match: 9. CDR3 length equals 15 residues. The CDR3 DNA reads TGCAGCGTGTTGTGGGGGGGGTCTAGCACAGATACGCAGTATTTT. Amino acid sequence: CSVLWGGSSTDTQYF.

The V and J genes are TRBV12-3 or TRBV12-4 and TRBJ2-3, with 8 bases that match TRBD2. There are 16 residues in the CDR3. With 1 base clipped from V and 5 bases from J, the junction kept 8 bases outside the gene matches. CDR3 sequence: CASSLGAGGLRDTQYF. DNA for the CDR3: TGTGCCAGCAGTTTAGGGGCGGGAGGTTTGCGAGATACGCAGTATTTT.

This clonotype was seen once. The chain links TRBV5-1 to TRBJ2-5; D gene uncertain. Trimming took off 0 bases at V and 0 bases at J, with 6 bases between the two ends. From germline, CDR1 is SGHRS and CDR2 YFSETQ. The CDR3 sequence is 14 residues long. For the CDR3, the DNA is TGCGCCAGCAGCTTGGACGGTGACCAAGAGACCCAGTACTTC. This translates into CASSLDGDQETQYF.

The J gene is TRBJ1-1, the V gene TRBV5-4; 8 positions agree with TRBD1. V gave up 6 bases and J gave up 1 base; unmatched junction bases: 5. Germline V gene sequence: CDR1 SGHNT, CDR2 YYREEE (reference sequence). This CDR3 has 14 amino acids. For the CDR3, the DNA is TGTGCCAGCAAGCTAGGACAGGGGAACACTGAAGCTTTCTTT. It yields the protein CASKLGQGNTEAFF.

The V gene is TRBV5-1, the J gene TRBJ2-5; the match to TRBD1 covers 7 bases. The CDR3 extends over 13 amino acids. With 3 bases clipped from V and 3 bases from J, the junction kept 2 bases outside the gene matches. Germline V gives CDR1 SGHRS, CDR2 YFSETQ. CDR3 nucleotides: TGCGCCAGCAGCTCCGGGACAGAAGAGACCCAGTACTTC. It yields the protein CASSSGTEETQYF.

CDR3 amino acids: CSATPGTGTLSSYNEQFF. DNA of the CDR3: TGCAGTGCAACACCCGGGACAGGGACGCTGAGCTCCTACAATGAGCAGTTCTTC. J is TRBJ2-1 and V is TRBV20-1, with 9 positions matching TRBD1. In germline, CDR1 is DFQATT, CDR2 SNEGSKA (reference sequence). This CDR3 has 18 amino acids. V was pared by 6 bases and J by 0 bases, with 15 bases of the junction left unmatched.

The CDR3 reads CASSPPGQPWETQYF. The CDR3, as DNA: TGTGCCAGCAGCCCCCCGGGACAGCCTTGGGAGACCCAGTACTTC. This rearrangement joins TRBV3-1 to TRBJ2-5, with 7 bases matching TRBD1. The CDR3 is 15 amino acids. Per the germline V gene, CDR1 is LGHDT and CDR2 is YNNKEL (reference sequence). The J segment lost 5 bases and the V segment lost 4 bases, leaving 10 bases of the junction unmatched.

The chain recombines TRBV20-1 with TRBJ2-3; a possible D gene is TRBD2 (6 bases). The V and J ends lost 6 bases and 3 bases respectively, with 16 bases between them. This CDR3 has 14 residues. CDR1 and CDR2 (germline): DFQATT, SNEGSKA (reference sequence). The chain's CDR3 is CSAVPGLMTDTQYF. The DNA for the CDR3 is TGCAGTGCAGTACCGGGACTGATGACAGATACGCAGTATTTT.

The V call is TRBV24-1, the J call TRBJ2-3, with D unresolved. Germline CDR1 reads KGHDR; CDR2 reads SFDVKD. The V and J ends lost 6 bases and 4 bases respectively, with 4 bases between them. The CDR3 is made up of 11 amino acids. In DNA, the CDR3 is TGTGCCACCAGTTCGGCAGATACGCAGTATTTT. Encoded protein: CATSSADTQYF.

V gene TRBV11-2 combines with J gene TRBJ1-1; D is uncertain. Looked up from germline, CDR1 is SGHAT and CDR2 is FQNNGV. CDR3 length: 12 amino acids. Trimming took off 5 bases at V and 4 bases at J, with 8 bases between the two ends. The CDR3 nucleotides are TGTGCCAGCAGCGAATGGGCCACTGAAGCTTTCTTT. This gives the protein CASSEWATEAFF.

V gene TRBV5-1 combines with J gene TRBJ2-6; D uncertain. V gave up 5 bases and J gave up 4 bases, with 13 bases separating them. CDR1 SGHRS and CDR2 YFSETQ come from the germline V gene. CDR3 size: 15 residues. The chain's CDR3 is CASSRSVLGANVLTF. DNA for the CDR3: TGCGCCAGCAGTCGCTCGGTTTTAGGGGCCAACGTCCTGACTTTC.

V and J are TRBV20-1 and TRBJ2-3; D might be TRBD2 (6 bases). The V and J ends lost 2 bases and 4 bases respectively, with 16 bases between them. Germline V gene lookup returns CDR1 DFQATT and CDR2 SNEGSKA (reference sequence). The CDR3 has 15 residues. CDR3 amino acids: CSARSGAGSADTQYF. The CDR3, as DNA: TGCAGTGCTAGATCTGGGGCGGGGTCCGCAGATACGCAGTATTTT.